These T cell receptor beta chains were read from a single sample in a study of blood T cell repertoires in COVID-19. Produced via immunoSEQ multiplex PCR; TCRdb's table is partial and in-frame only. This sample has tens of thousands of clones, with around nine tenths found just once. Material: peripheral blood. These receptors were obtained from a man aged 70-80 years with acute or convalescent COVID-19. Both conserved end residues are part of each CDR3. D genes are given only for firm matches. Clone size is not always given. Where it is, it says once, few, many or a class for expanded clones.

V	D	J	size	CDR3	DNA
TRBV19	.	TRBJ1-3	.	CASTSRNPGNTIYF	TGTGCCAGTACCTCCAGAAACCCTGGAAACACCATATATTTT
TRBV6-2/TRBV6-3	.	TRBJ2-7	.	CASSSPAREQYF	TGTGCCAGCAGTTCCCCCGCCCGGGAGCAGTACTTC
TRBV11-3	TRBD1	TRBJ2-5	.	CASSSGTGMETQYF	TGTGCCAGCAGCTCCGGGACAGGGATGGAGACCCAGTACTTC
TRBV14	.	TRBJ2-7	once	CASSQALGGGEQYF	TGTGCCAGCAGCCAAGCTCTCGGAGGTGGGGAGCAGTACTTC
TRBV24-1	.	TRBJ2-2	.	CATSDAAGRTGELFF	TGTGCCACCAGTGATGCGGCGGGACGCACCGGGGAGCTGTTTTTT
TRBV2	TRBD2	TRBJ2-4	.	CASSAGPSGGASAKNIQYF	TGTGCCAGCAGTGCAGGTCCTAGCGGGGGGGCGTCGGCCAAAAACATTCAGTACTTC
TRBV2	.	TRBJ1-5	.	CASSVQGNINQPQHF	TGTGCCAGCAGTGTACAGGGAAACATTAATCAGCCCCAGCATTTT
TRBV2	.	TRBJ1-6	.	CASSVAGGGLHF	TGTGCCAGCAGTGTCGCGGGTGGGGGGCTCCACTTT
TRBV6-2/TRBV6-3	TRBD2	TRBJ2-3	.	CASSYGLAGPDTQYF	TGTGCCAGCAGTTATGGCCTAGCGGGGCCAGATACGCAGTATTTT
TRBV29-1	TRBD1	TRBJ1-1	.	CSGRQGMNTEAFF	TGCAGCGGTAGACAGGGCATGAACACTGAAGCTTTCTTT
TRBV14	.	TRBJ2-3	.	CASSLRRGDTQYF	TGTGCCAGCAGCCTTAGGAGAGGAGATACGCAGTATTTT
TRBV7-3	TRBD2	TRBJ2-5	.	CASSLRGGLAGELGTQYF	TGTGCCAGCAGCCTCCGAGGGGGCTTAGCGGGAGAGCTTGGGACCCAGTACTTC
TRBV10-3	.	TRBJ2-5	.	CAISESILIEETQYF	TGTGCCATCAGTGAGTCGATACTGATAGAAGAGACCCAGTACTTC
TRBV5-1	.	TRBJ2-1	.	CASSLPRNEQFF	TGCGCCAGCAGCTTGCCTAGGAATGAGCAGTTCTTC
TRBV6-5	.	TRBJ1-6	.	CASSYQQGSPLHF	TGTGCCAGCAGTTACCAACAGGGTTCACCCCTCCACTTT
TRBV11-3	TRBD1	TRBJ2-3	.	CASSLARRSGTGDTDTQYF	TGTGCCAGCAGCTTAGCCCGTCGGTCCGGGACAGGGGACACAGATACGCAGTATTTT
TRBV27	TRBD2	TRBJ2-1	.	CASILLAGRGEQFF	TGTGCCAGCATCTTGCTAGCGGGGAGGGGTGAGCAGTTCTTC
TRBV18	.	TRBJ1-4	.	CASSPMQGATNEKLFF	TGTGCCAGCTCACCGATGCAGGGTGCAACTAATGAAAAACTGTTTTTT
TRBV25-1	TRBD1	TRBJ1-2	.	CASSDHPGTDTYGYTF	TGTGCCAGCAGTGACCATCCCGGGACAGACACCTATGGCTACACCTTC
TRBV18	TRBD1	TRBJ2-6	.	CASSQQGAEANVLTF	TGTGCCAGCTCTCAACAGGGGGCGGAGGCCAACGTCCTGACTTTC
TRBV4-1	.	TRBJ1-4	.	CASSQTMAEKLFF	TGCGCCAGCAGCCAAACAATGGCTGAAAAACTGTTTTTT
TRBV6-1	.	TRBJ1-5	.	CASSEALNQPQHF	TGTGCCAGCAGTGAAGCGCTAAATCAGCCCCAGCATTTT
TRBV6-5	.	TRBJ1-1	once	CASSPRFGNTEAFF	TGTGCCAGCAGCCCCCGGTTCGGGAACACTGAAGCTTTCTTT
TRBV28	.	TRBJ1-1	.	CASSLRAGNTEAFF	TGTGCCAGCAGTTTACGGGCGGGGAACACTGAAGCTTTCTTT
TRBV5-6	TRBD1	TRBJ2-4	.	CASSLWTGGNIQYF	TGTGCCAGCAGCTTATGGACAGGGGGGAACATTCAGTACTTC
TRBV5-6	.	TRBJ2-2	once	CASNFRGFYTGELFF	TGTGCCAGCAACTTTAGGGGTTTCTACACCGGGGAGCTGTTTTTT
TRBV7-6	TRBD1	TRBJ1-1	.	CASSSRQGHMNTEAFF	TGTGCCAGCAGCTCCCGACAGGGGCATATGAACACTGAAGCTTTCTTT
TRBV7-3	.	TRBJ1-6	.	CASSSTRVGNSPLHF	TGTGCCAGCAGCTCCACCAGGGTGGGGAATTCACCCCTCCACTTT
TRBV6-4	.	TRBJ2-5	once	CASSDGCKDRTEVQYF	TGTGCCAGCAGTGACGGATGTAAGGACCGGACTGAGGTCCAGTACTTC
TRBV15	TRBD1	TRBJ1-1	.	CATSTYADRVNTEAFF	TGTGCCACCAGCACCTATGCCGACAGGGTGAACACTGAAGCTTTCTTT
TRBV7-9	.	TRBJ2-1	once	CASSQGGLYNEQFF	TGTGCCAGCAGCCAGGGGGGACTTTACAATGAGCAGTTCTTC
TRBV6-1	.	TRBJ1-2	.	CASSEVGGYTF	TGTGCCAGCAGTGAAGTGGGCGGCTACACCTTC
TRBV28	.	TRBJ2-1	.	CASSLLAYEQFF	TGTGCCAGCAGTTTATTAGCCTATGAGCAGTTCTTC
TRBV7-6	.	TRBJ1-1	.	CASSPRSGFSNTEAFF	TGTGCCAGCAGCCCCCGGTCAGGCTTTTCAAACACTGAAGCTTTCTTT
TRBV4-2	.	TRBJ1-2	few	CASSQGIPGGEGYTF	TGTGCCAGCAGCCAAGGGATCCCCGGGGGGGAGGGCTACACCTTC
TRBV6-5	TRBD1	TRBJ1-4	few	CASSLSTGRIEKLFF	TGTGCCAGCAGCCTTTCGACAGGGAGGATTGAAAAACTGTTTTTT
TRBV19	.	TRBJ1-1	.	CASLGVYTEAFF	TGTGCCAGTTTAGGGGTTTACACTGAAGCTTTCTTT
TRBV5-1	.	TRBJ1-1	.	CANSRTGNTEAFF	TGCGCCAACTCCCGTACAGGGAACACTGAAGCTTTCTTT
TRBV7-8	.	TRBJ2-3	.	CASSPQGGTQYF	TGTGCCAGCAGCCCTCAGGGTGGTACGCAGTATTTT
TRBV7-2	TRBD1	TRBJ2-7	.	CASSIGPGQLEEQYF	TGTGCCAGCAGCATAGGCCCGGGACAGTTGGAAGAGCAGTACTTC
TRBV29-1	TRBD2	TRBJ2-3	.	CSVEDHSGGAEDTQYF	TGCAGCGTTGAAGATCACAGCGGGGGGGCTGAAGATACGCAGTATTTT
TRBV9	TRBD1	TRBJ1-5	.	CASSLSGQPNQPQHF	TGTGCCAGCAGCTTATCGGGACAGCCCAATCAGCCCCAGCATTTT
TRBV10-2	TRBD2	TRBJ2-3	few	CASSEATSGGARGTQYF	TGCGCCAGCAGTGAGGCGACTAGCGGGGGGGCACGAGGTACGCAGTATTTT
TRBV7-8	TRBD1	TRBJ1-1	.	CASSLGAGGNPEAFF	TGTGCCAGCAGCTTAGGGGCAGGGGGGAACCCCGAAGCTTTCTTT
TRBV7-9	.	TRBJ1-2	.	CASSLGRDGYTF	TGTGCCAGCAGCTTAGGTCGGGATGGCTACACCTTC
TRBV5-1	.	TRBJ1-1	.	CASSFEEKAFF	TGCGCCAGCAGCTTTGAGGAAAAAGCTTTCTTT
TRBV7-9	TRBD2	TRBJ2-5	once	CASSQASGGSQETQYF	TGTGCCAGCAGCCAGGCAAGCGGGGGTTCCCAAGAGACCCAGTACTTC
TRBV2	.	TRBJ2-1	.	CASSDGRGSYNEQFF	TGTGCCAGCAGTGACGGGCGGGGCTCCTACAATGAGCAGTTCTTC
TRBV2	.	TRBJ1-2	.	CASSLTNGYTF	TGTGCCAGCTCGCTAACTAATGGCTACACCTTC
TRBV10-2	.	TRBJ1-2	.	CASSETGRARHPNYGYTF	TGCGCCAGCAGTGAAACCGGGAGGGCCCGACACCCTAACTATGGCTACACCTTC
TRBV19	.	TRBJ1-6	.	CASSGGYSPLHF	TGTGCCAGTAGTGGCGGGTACTCACCCCTCCACTTT
TRBV27	TRBD1	TRBJ2-1	.	CASSLISGTGADNEQFF	TGTGCCAGCAGTTTAATATCCGGGACAGGGGCGGACAATGAGCAGTTCTTC
TRBV9	.	TRBJ2-5	.	CASSVGGGTVKTQYF	TGTGCCAGCAGCGTGGGGGGTGGGACAGTAAAGACCCAGTACTTC
TRBV7-3	.	TRBJ2-1	.	CASSSRPGDEQFF	TGTGCCAGCAGCTCCCGTCCAGGGGATGAGCAGTTCTTC
TRBV5-4	.	TRBJ1-1	once	CLIRGMNTEAFF	TGCCTCATTAGGGGGATGAACACTGAAGCTTTCTTT
TRBV27	.	TRBJ1-6	.	CASSLYRSYNSPLHF	TGTGCCAGCAGTTTATACAGGTCCTATAATTCACCCCTCCACTTT
TRBV30	TRBD1	TRBJ2-1	.	CACRDRVPDEQFF	TGTGCCTGCCGGGACAGGGTTCCCGATGAGCAGTTCTTC
TRBV15	.	TRBJ1-3	.	CATSKDNSGNTIYF	TGTGCCACCAGCAAGGACAACTCTGGAAACACCATATATTTT
TRBV7-2	TRBD1	TRBJ1-3	few	CASSLGGQGAGGNTIYF	TGTGCCAGCAGCTTAGGGGGACAGGGGGCCGGTGGAAACACCATATATTTT